This entry describes one TCR beta chain. Its antigen remains unidentified. The record originates from a study of CXCR3-negative and CXCR3-positive naive CD8 T cells. Study-wide points: Naive cells that were CXCR3-positive had more hydrophobic TRB CDR3s (compared with CXCR3-negative naive cells). Whereas both naive subsets had comparably high diversity, memory CD8+ cells had much lower diversity.

All TRB cDNA libraries came from 5' RACE performed with UMI labels. From its re-call of the 5' RACE reads, TCRdb lists each CDR3 protein once, without DNA. This sample's clone table lists around 60,000 distinct CDR3 sequences. CDR1 and CDR2 from the germline V gene are LNHNV and YYDKDF (reference sequence). This CDR3 has 13 residues. The specimen was naive CXCR3+ CD8+ T cells from blood. Subset here: CD45RO-CCR7+CD27+CD95- naive CD8+ T cells expressing CXCR3 (TNR3+). The rearrangement joins TRBV15 to TRBJ2-2; the D call of TRBD2 rests on TCRdb alone, since no DNA is present to check it. This clonotype was obtained from a human donor in good health. Some clones in this sample may be carry-over from other donors' samples. CDR3 protein: CAVRGGVAGELFF.